This entry lists 15 T cell receptor beta chains sequenced from one sample in a study of blood T cell repertoires in COVID-19. Some clones are missing from TCRdb's copy, which holds only in-frame ones; the method was immunoSEQ multiplex PCR. Of roughly 5,500 clones listed, more than 75% are singletons. The specimen was peripheral blood. Receptors originate from a human donor in a cohort sampled during active COVID-19.

This chain uses TRBV11-3 with TRBJ1-1; 8 bases align to TRBD1. CDR1 and CDR2 (germline): SGHNT, YENEEA. Germline trimming cut 5 bases from V and 1 base from J; bases unmatched to any gene: 3. This CDR3 spans 14 amino acids. CDR3 sequence: CASSRQGSNTEAFF. CDR3 coding DNA: TGTGCCAGCAGCCGACAGGGGTCGAACACTGAAGCTTTCTTT.

The gene calls are TRBV6-2 or TRBV6-3 and TRBJ2-2; the D gene is possibly TRBD1 (5 bases). The CDR3 has 18 amino acids. The ends were cut back, 6 bases at V and 0 bases at J, with 20 bases in the middle. In germline, CDR1 is MNHEY, CDR2 SVGEGT. CDR3 in amino acids: CASSFNSPTDPNTGELFF. CDR3 bases: TGTGCCAGCAGCTTCAATTCCCCGACAGATCCGAACACCGGGGAGCTGTTTTTT.

The chain combines TRBV5-4 with TRBJ2-7, with a weak D call TRBD2 (5 bases). Germline V lookup: CDR1 SGHNT, CDR2 YYREEE (reference sequence). This CDR3 has 12 amino acids. V dropped 2 bases and J dropped 6 bases, with 9 bases sitting between them. The CDR3 region is CASSLASGEQYF. CDR3 nucleotide sequence: TGTGCCAGCAGCTTAGCCAGCGGCGAGCAGTACTTC.

CDR3 bases: TGTGCCAGCAGCAAAAGGGCGGGCTACAATGAGCAGTTCTTC. Translation gives CASSKRAGYNEQFF. J is TRBJ2-1 and V is TRBV21-1; no check of the table's D call, TRBD2, against the DNA was made. TRBV21-1 counts as a pseudogene. The CDR3 is 14 amino acids.

The rearrangement uses TRBV6-5 and TRBJ2-1; D may be TRBD2 (6 bases). The germline V gene encodes CDR1 MNHEY and CDR2 SVGAGI. V was pared by 4 bases and J by 15 bases, with 19 bases between. The CDR3 consists of 13 residues. CDR3 region: CASSLEGRTARFF. CDR3 DNA: TGTGCCAGCAGTTTGGAGGGTAGGACCGCTCGGTTCTTC.

In this sample, this clone turned up once. The chain joins TRBV19 to TRBJ1-5, with 7 bases lining up with TRBD1. Trimming took 1 base from V and 5 from J; bases not matched to a gene: 5. The CDR3 is made up of 15 amino acids. Germline V lookup: CDR1 LNHDA, CDR2 SQIVND (reference sequence). The CDR3 DNA is TGTGCCAGTAGTATAGGGGGACAGAGCCATCAGCCCCAGCATTTT. Translated, it gives CASSIGGQSHQPQHF.

The rearrangement uses TRBV24-1 and TRBJ2-7, with 10 nucleotides matching TRBD1. V shed 4 bases, J shed 4 bases, and the junction held 3 bases outside the gene matches. The CDR3 covers 14 residues. The germline CDR1 and CDR2 sequences are KGHDR and SFDVKD. In DNA form, the CDR3 reads TGTGCCACCAGTGACCCGGGACAGGGGTACGAGCAGTACTTC. This sequence encodes CATSDPGQGYEQYF.

The chain carries TRBV28 and TRBJ1-5, with TRBD1 matching over 8 bases. The CDR3 contains 16 residues. The J segment lost 0 bases and the V segment lost 2 bases, leaving 3 bases of the junction unmatched. Germline V gives CDR1 MDHEN, CDR2 SYDVKM. This chain's CDR3 is CASSLETGASNQPQHF. In nucleotides, the CDR3 is TGTGCCAGCAGTTTAGAGACAGGGGCTAGCAATCAGCCCCAGCATTTT.

The chain links TRBV4-3 to TRBJ2-7; possibly TRBD2 for D (5 bases). The germline V gene encodes CDR1 LGHNA and CDR2 YSLEER. Between the trimmed V and J ends, which lost 2 bases and 3 bases, there was a span of 14 bases. CDR3 length: 15 residues. CDR3 loop: CASSQRAVRDYEQYF. CDR3 nucleotide sequence: TGCGCCAGCAGCCAAAGAGCGGTACGGGACTACGAGCAGTACTTC.

This chain connects TRBV7-9 to TRBJ2-5; D ambiguous. Trimming shortened V by 0 bases and J by 5 bases, and 10 bases separated the two germline ends. The germline V gene has CDR1 SEHNR and CDR2 FQNEAQ (reference sequence). The CDR3 sequence is 14 residues long. CDR3 region: CASSLAPPEETQYF. In nucleotides, the CDR3 is TGTGCCAGCAGCTTAGCCCCGCCGGAGGAGACCCAGTACTTC.

The chain links TRBV28 to TRBJ2-3; TRBD2 aligns across 8 bases. Looked up from germline, CDR1 is MDHEN and CDR2 is SYDVKM. The V gene end was trimmed by 3 bases and the J gene end by 6 bases; junction bases not matched to a gene: 8. The CDR3 runs to 15 residues. The CDR3 region is CASSFERERADTQYF. CDR3 bases: TGTGCCAGCAGTTTCGAGCGGGAGAGGGCGGATACGCAGTATTTT.

This sequence joins TRBV7-2 and TRBJ1-2; D unresolved. The CDR3 contains 13 residues. Trimming stripped 3 bases from V and 7 bases from J, with 12 bases between. Germline assignment: CDR1 SGHTA and CDR2 FQGNSA. The CDR3 DNA is TGTGCCAGCAGCTTCCTCCCTCCGGGTGGCTACACCTTC. As protein: CASSFLPPGGYTF.

J is TRBJ1-4 and V is TRBV7-2; TRBD1 aligns across 7 bases. J gave up 8 bases and V 3 bases, and 9 bases lay outside the gene matches. The CDR3 consists of 15 residues. Germline V gene sequence: CDR1 SGHTA, CDR2 FQGNSA. CDR3 in DNA: TGTGCCAGCAGCTTCGCAGGGGGTCGTGAGGAAAAACTGTTTTTT. Its translation: CASSFAGGREEKLFF. The whole variable domain, remainder taken from reference TRBV7-2 and TRBJ1-4, is GAGVSQSPSNKVTEKGKDVELRCDPISGHTALYWYRQSLGQGLEFLIYFQGNSAPDKSGLPSDRFSAERTGGSVSTLTIQRTQQEDSAVYLCASSFAGGREEKLFFGSGTQLSVL.

The CDR3 sequence: CASSRGQNNEKLFF. In DNA, the CDR3 is TGTGCCAGCAGTCGGGGGCAAAATAATGAAAAACTGTTTTTT. The chain employs TRBV6-6 and TRBJ1-4; possibly TRBD1 for D (6 bases). CDR1 is MNHNY, CDR2 SVGAGI, per germline (reference sequence). CDR3 length equals 14 residues. With 5 bases removed from V and 4 bases from J, the gap between germline ends came to 11 bases.

J is TRBJ2-3 and V is TRBV5-6, with TRBD2 as a possible D gene (5 bases). Germline values: CDR1 SGHDT, CDR2 YYEEEE. Trimming left V 4 bases short and J 5 bases short, with 11 bases between. The length of the CDR3 is 13 residues. The CDR3 nucleotides are TGTGCCAGCAGCGGGAGTTGGAAAGATACGCAGTATTTT. Translated: CASSGSWKDTQYF.